The 25 T cell receptor beta chains reported below all come from one sample, sequenced in a study of T-cell reconstitution after alpha-beta-depleted transplantation in children. Unique molecular identifiers featured in how the TCRbeta library was prepared. One entry per CDR3 protein, called by TCRdb with MiXCR from the PCR reads. The table has 350,000 to 400,000 distinct CDR3 sequences, approximately 20% seen once. This material consisted of PBMCs from the stem cell graft donor, taken from the stem cell graft. Receptor source: a human donor who donated a stem cell graft to a child with acute myeloid leukemia.

Points on this clonotype: Germline is not matched at one junction end, which may reflect a read error. The CDR3: CSASRAGSSRDTQYF. The CDR3 DNA is TGCAGTGCTAGTCGGGCGGGATCTAGCAGAGATACGCAGTATTTT. The chain joins TRBV20-1 to TRBJ2-3; a possible D gene is TRBD2 (6 bases). This CDR3 region has 15 residues. Germline assignment: CDR1 DFQATT and CDR2 SNEGSKA (reference sequence).

The table lists this clonotype with a few counts. This chain joins TRBV20-1 and TRBJ1-3; D is unresolved. The CDR3 spans 12 residues. Trimming removed 6 bases from V and 4 bases from J, with 10 bases in between. Germline CDR1 and CDR2: DFQATT and SNEGSKA (reference sequence). CDR3: CSAAGHGNTIYF. The CDR3 region has the DNA TGCAGTGCGGCCGGGCACGGAAACACCATATATTTT.

J is TRBJ2-7 and V is TRBV20-1, with TRBD1 as a possible D gene (5 bases). Germline loops: CDR1 DFQATT, CDR2 SNEGSKA (reference sequence). The CDR3 has 13 residues. With 0 bases removed from V and 4 bases from J, the gap between germline ends came to 10 bases. The chain's CDR3 is CSARDQGTYEQYF. CDR3 nucleotide sequence: TGCAGTGCTAGAGATCAGGGTACTTACGAGCAGTACTTC.

The chain uses TRBV12-3 or TRBV12-4 and TRBJ1-3, with D uncertain. CDR3 length: 13 residues. The V end was cut by 4 bases, the J end by 14 bases, with 18 bases between. The CDR3 DNA reads as TGTGCCAGCAGTTCCTCGGAATTGAAGGTCGTATATTTT. Encoded protein: CASSSSELKVVYF.

This clonotype was recorded many times. The V call is TRBV12-3 or TRBV12-4, the J call TRBJ2-3, with D hard to call. The CDR3 runs 13 residues. The ends were cut back, 2 bases at V and 1 base at J, with 4 bases in the middle. Here the CDR3 DNA reads TGTGCCAGCAGTTTACGGCGCACAGATACGCAGTATTTT. Its protein product is CASSLRRTDTQYF.

The chain carries TRBV20-1 and TRBJ2-3; the match to TRBD2 covers 12 bases. J was trimmed by 5 bases and V by 5 bases; bases with no gene match: 5. The CDR3 runs 14 residues. Germline loops: CDR1 DFQATT, CDR2 SNEGSKA (reference sequence). The CDR3 region is CSALAGGPGDTQYF. The CDR3 DNA follows: TGCAGTGCTCTAGCGGGAGGGCCGGGAGATACGCAGTATTTT.

This clonotype was counted at least ten times. The rearrangement links TRBV5-6 to TRBJ2-2; weak D call: TRBD2 (6 bases). CDR3 length: 15 amino acids. Germline CDR1 SGHDT, CDR2 YYEEEE. Trimming pared 2 bases from V and 3 bases from J, leaving 11 bases between. The CDR3 here is CASSFGAGYTGELFF. The CDR3 DNA is TGTGCCAGCAGCTTCGGTGCGGGATACACCGGGGAGCTGTTTTTT.

J is TRBJ2-7 and V is TRBV29-1; D remains unclear. In germline, CDR1 is SQVTM, CDR2 ANQGSEA. V was cut by 5 bases and J by 6 bases, with 8 bases left in between. The CDR3 is 10 residues long. The CDR3 sequence: CSVPYSEQYF. DNA of the CDR3: TGCAGCGTTCCCTATTCCGAGCAGTACTTC.

The chain has TRBV12-3 or TRBV12-4 and TRBJ2-7, with TRBD2 matching over 11 bases. CDR3 length: 17 residues. Trimming at V came to 4 bases and at J to 2 bases, leaving 10 bases not matched to a gene. The CDR3 spells CASSSSSRLAGPYEQYF. CDR3 DNA: TGTGCCAGCAGTTCTAGTTCCCGACTAGCGGGGCCCTACGAGCAGTACTTC.

This clonotype was seen only a few times. V is TRBV28 and J is TRBJ2-5; 7 bases match TRBD1. Germline assignment: CDR1 MDHEN and CDR2 SYDVKM. V trimming: 6 bases; J trimming: 2 bases; junction bases outside the gene matches: 9. The CDR3 consists of 15 residues. As DNA, the CDR3 is TGTGCCAGCAGGGGGACAGAGAAACTACAAGAGACCCAGTACTTC. Its translation: CASRGTEKLQETQYF.

This clonotype showed up many times. This rearrangement joins TRBV6-1 to TRBJ2-3; the match to TRBD2 covers 7 bases. The trim removed 11 bases at V and 2 bases at J, leaving 10 bases unmatched. Looked up from germline, CDR1 is MNHNS and CDR2 is SASEGT. The CDR3 sequence is 14 residues long. The CDR3 DNA reads TGTGCCTCGAGGGAGGGGCGGGACACAGATACGCAGTATTTT. This sequence encodes CASREGRDTDTQYF.

The V call is TRBV3-1, the J call TRBJ2-7; D remains ambiguous. Germline assignment: CDR1 LGHDT and CDR2 YNNKEL (reference sequence). This CDR3 spans 12 amino acids. V lost 4 bases to trimming and J lost 7 bases, with 11 bases between them. The CDR3: CASSPTLGEQYF. The CDR3 DNA is TGTGCCAGCAGCCCAACACTGGGGGAGCAGTACTTC.

This chain joins TRBV9 and TRBJ2-7, with D hard to call. CDR1 is SGDLS and CDR2 is YYNGEE in the germline V gene. Trimming took 4 bases from V and 0 from J, leaving 20 bases between them. The CDR3 runs 17 residues. In DNA, the CDR3 is TGTGCCAGCAGCTCCTTGTCCGACGGGTGGAACTCCTACGAGCAGTACTTC. Protein product: CASSSLSDGWNSYEQYF.

This clonotype has a handful of counts. The chain carries TRBV12-3 or TRBV12-4 and TRBJ2-4; TRBD1 matches at 7 bases. This CDR3 comprises 16 residues. The V segment lost 7 bases and the J segment 0 bases; nucleotides outside the gene matches: 9. CDR3 residues: CASTASRDRAKNIQYF. The DNA of the CDR3 is TGTGCCAGCACAGCCTCCCGGGACAGAGCCAAAAACATTCAGTACTTC.

This clonotype was seen a few times. The chain links TRBV9 to TRBJ2-2; possibly TRBD1 for D (5 bases). Deletions cut 2 bases from V and 3 bases from J, with 11 bases between. Germline loops: CDR1 SGDLS, CDR2 YYNGEE. The CDR3 is made up of 15 amino acids. CDR3 amino acids: CASSVSSRDTGELFF. The CDR3 DNA is TGTGCCAGCAGCGTGAGTTCCAGGGACACCGGGGAGCTGTTTTTT.

This chain joins TRBV20-1 and TRBJ2-1; 14 bases are shared with TRBD2. The trim removed 1 base at V and 8 bases at J, leaving 13 bases unmatched. The length of the CDR3 is 18 residues. Germline lookup yields CDR1 DFQATT and CDR2 SNEGSKA (reference sequence). This CDR3 reads CSARAVTSGRALWDEQFF. The DNA for the CDR3 is TGCAGTGCTAGAGCTGTGACTAGCGGGAGGGCTCTATGGGATGAGCAGTTCTTC.

This clonotype appeared many times. J is TRBJ2-3 and V is TRBV20-1; TRBD2 matches at 14 bases. V dropped 6 bases and J dropped 7; count of bases not matched to a gene: 12. In germline, CDR1 is DFQATT, CDR2 SNEGSKA (reference sequence). The CDR3 loop spans 16 amino acids. The CDR3, as DNA: TGCAGTGCCCTCGTAGGGACTAGCGGGAGATCCCATACGCAGTATTTT. It yields the protein CSALVGTSGRSHTQYF.

This chain connects TRBV7-9 to TRBJ2-1, with TRBD1 identical over 7 bases. Germline V gene data show CDR1 as SEHNR and CDR2 as FQNEAQ (reference sequence). This CDR3 has 15 residues. J gave up 3 bases and V 5 bases, and 7 bases lay outside the gene matches. CDR3 region: CASSTRDSFYNEQFF. The CDR3, as DNA: TGTGCCAGCAGCACCCGGGACAGCTTCTACAATGAGCAGTTCTTC.

This clonotype was counted ten times or more. This chain uses TRBV20-1 with TRBJ2-4; 7 nucleotides match TRBD2. Germline trimming cut 2 bases from V and 7 bases from J; bases unmatched to any gene: 5. The CDR3 loop spans 13 amino acids. The germline CDR1 and CDR2 sequences are DFQATT and SNEGSKA (reference sequence). The CDR3 sequence is CSARQTSMNIQYF. The DNA for the CDR3 is TGCAGTGCTAGACAGACTAGCATGAACATTCAGTACTTC.

The chain carries TRBV5-6 and TRBJ2-3, with D unresolved. There are 14 residues in the CDR3. The V and J ends lost 4 bases and 1 base respectively, with 10 bases between them. Germline V gives CDR1 SGHDT, CDR2 YYEEEE. CDR3: CASSVELRTDTQYF. The CDR3 DNA is TGTGCCAGCAGCGTGGAGCTCCGCACAGATACGCAGTATTTT.

The chain carries TRBV12-3 or TRBV12-4 and TRBJ1-1, with 11 bases fitting TRBD1. The CDR3 consists of 17 residues. Unmatched junction bases numbered 12, after V lost 4 bases and J lost 5 bases. The CDR3 region is CASSSAFLGTGGTEAFF. In nucleotides, the CDR3 is TGTGCCAGCAGTTCCGCATTTTTGGGGACAGGGGGGACTGAAGCTTTCTTT.

V is TRBV12-3 or TRBV12-4 and J is TRBJ2-1, with 11 bases aligning to TRBD1. The V and J ends lost 5 bases and 5 bases, in that order; junction bases with no gene match: 5. The CDR3 has 15 residues. This CDR3 reads CASSIGQGAHNEQFF. The CDR3 DNA reads TGTGCCAGCAGTATAGGACAGGGGGCCCACAATGAGCAGTTCTTC.

The CDR3 DNA sequence: TGTGCCACCAGTGGCCAGGGAAGGTACAATGAGCAGTTCTTC. Encoded protein: CATSGQGRYNEQFF. This chain joins TRBV24-1 and TRBJ2-1, with D possibly TRBD1 on 5 matching bases. The CDR3 length is 14 residues. The germline gives CDR1 KGHDR, CDR2 SFDVKD. V gave up 5 bases and J gave up 4 bases, with 11 bases separating them.

This clonotype came up a few times. The chain uses TRBV20-1 and TRBJ2-7, with D possibly being TRBD2 (6 bases). The CDR3 loop spans 11 amino acids. Trimming cost V 8 bases and J 5 bases, with 13 bases left between them. Germline CDR1 is DFQATT and CDR2 is SNEGSKA (reference sequence). CDR3 residues: CSPRTGDEQYF. The CDR3 nucleotides are TGCAGTCCCCGTACGGGAGACGAGCAGTACTTC.

The chain uses TRBV20-1 and TRBJ1-6; D is undetermined. The ends were cut back, 0 bases at V and 4 bases at J, with 13 bases in the middle. CDR1 and CDR2 from the germline V gene are DFQATT and SNEGSKA (reference sequence). The CDR3 has 16 residues. The CDR3 sequence is CSARDRAAAYNSPLHF. The DNA of the CDR3 is TGCAGTGCTAGAGATAGGGCAGCAGCGTATAATTCACCCCTCCACTTT.